Shown below are 19 T cell receptor beta chains from a single sample sequenced in a study of blood T cell repertoires in COVID-19. TCRdb's copy holds only in-frame clones and misses some; the assay was immunoSEQ multiplex PCR. This table holds some 21,000 clones, approximately 81% found once. Sequencing input: peripheral blood. The receptors were gathered from a man in his forties with acute or convalescent COVID-19.

The chain recombines TRBV29-1 with TRBJ2-3; 7 bases are a match to TRBD1. This CDR3 region has 13 residues. CDR1 SQVTM and CDR2 ANQGSEA come from the germline V gene. The V and J ends lost 8 bases and 6 bases, in that order; junction bases with no gene match: 11. In DNA form, the CDR3 reads TGCAGCACAGGGGACAGCCTAGGGGATACGCAGTATTTT. Amino acid sequence: CSTGDSLGDTQYF.

The chain couples TRBV13 to TRBJ1-1; TRBD1 matches at 7 bases. Germline V gene lookup returns CDR1 PRHDT and CDR2 FYEKMQ (reference sequence). The CDR3 runs 14 residues. Losses at the gene ends were 3 bases for V and 6 bases for J; bases not matched to a gene: 7. CDR3 in amino acids: CASSFELGQPEAFF. The CDR3 DNA reads as TGTGCCAGCAGCTTCGAATTGGGACAGCCTGAAGCTTTCTTT.

The chain combines TRBV3-1 (or the pseudogene TRBV3-2) with TRBJ1-4; D is possibly TRBD1 (5 bases). CDR3 size: 15 residues. V was trimmed by 2 bases and J by 8 bases, leaving 15 bases between them. CDR1 and CDR2 from the germline V gene are LGHDT and YNNKEL (reference sequence). The CDR3 loop is CASSQRTARGEKLFF. CDR3 in DNA: TGTGCCAGCAGCCAAAGGACCGCGCGGGGCGAAAAACTGTTTTTT.

The gene calls are TRBV27 and TRBJ1-6; 7 nucleotides align to TRBD1. J lost 5 bases, V lost 2 bases, and 3 bases had no gene match. This CDR3 comprises 15 residues. Germline V gives CDR1 MNHEY, CDR2 SMNVEV (reference sequence). The CDR3 is CASSLRDSHNSPLHF. Written as DNA, the CDR3 is TGTGCCAGCAGTTTAAGGGACAGCCATAATTCACCCCTCCACTTT.

This chain connects TRBV11-2 to TRBJ2-5; the match to TRBD2 covers 9 bases. CDR1 and CDR2 from the germline V gene are SGHAT and FQNNGV. V was pared by 3 bases and J by 7 bases, with 12 bases of the junction left unmatched. There are 16 residues in the CDR3. The CDR3: CASSFPGGSGGPTQYF. CDR3 in DNA: TGTGCCAGCAGCTTCCCTGGTGGTAGCGGGGGTCCGACCCAGTACTTC.

This clone was recorded only once. J is TRBJ2-7 and V is TRBV6-5, with 7 bases fitting TRBD1. Germline-derived CDR1 and CDR2 are MNHEY and SVGAGI. V dropped 5 bases and J dropped 2; count of bases not matched to a gene: 9. The CDR3 consists of 15 residues. The DNA for the CDR3 is TGTGCCAGCAGTCACCAAATTACAGGGGCCTACGAGCAGTACTTC. This gives the protein CASSHQITGAYEQYF.

The gene calls are TRBV19 and TRBJ2-7; no clear D. The CDR3 covers 16 residues. Germline lookup yields CDR1 LNHDA and CDR2 SQIVND (reference sequence). The ends were cut back, 1 base at V and 4 bases at J, with 17 bases in the middle. The CDR3 sequence: CASSIASCRVMYEQYF. The DNA of the CDR3 is TGTGCCAGTAGTATAGCGTCGTGTCGGGTTATGTACGAGCAGTACTTC.

The chain joins TRBV12-3 or TRBV12-4 to TRBJ2-5, with 7 bases that match TRBD2. The CDR3 runs to 13 residues. J was trimmed by 7 bases and V by 4 bases; bases with no gene match: 6. The CDR3 nucleotides are TGTGCCAGCAGTTCCCCTGGGGGGGGGACCCAGTACTTC. Protein: CASSSPGGGTQYF.

The chain couples TRBV7-3 to TRBJ2-6; TRBD1 is a possible D gene (7 bases). Trimming removed 5 bases at V and 0 bases at J, with 23 bases between. The CDR3 is made up of 20 amino acids. Germline loops: CDR1 SGHTA, CDR2 FQGTGA. The CDR3: CASSLPRDSVMSSGANVLTF. In nucleotides, the CDR3 is TGTGCCAGCAGCCTTCCGCGGGACAGCGTCATGAGCTCTGGGGCCAACGTCCTGACTTTC.

The rearrangement links TRBV5-4 to TRBJ1-4; D is uncertain. The V and J ends lost 4 bases and 4 bases respectively, with 11 bases between them. The CDR3 is 14 residues long. CDR1 and CDR2 from the germline V gene are SGHNT and YYREEE (reference sequence). The DNA for the CDR3 is TGTGCCAGCAGCGAGGGCCAGCGTAATGAAAAACTGTTTTTT. Protein sequence: CASSEGQRNEKLFF. Using reference TRBV5-4 and TRBJ1-4 for the parts outside the CDR3, the full variable domain is ETGVTQSPTHLIKTRGQQVTLRCSSQSGHNTVSWYQQALGQGPQFIFQYYREEENGRGNFPPRFSGLQFPNYSSELNVNALELDDSALYLCASSEGQRNEKLFFGSGTQLSVL.

This sequence joins TRBV29-1 and TRBJ2-3, with 13 bases identical to TRBD2. CDR3 length: 16 residues. The J segment lost 6 bases and the V segment lost 3 bases, leaving 9 bases of the junction unmatched. Germline V gene sequence: CDR1 SQVTM, CDR2 ANQGSEA. For the CDR3, the DNA is TGCAGCGTTGATGGGACTAGCGGGATTGTAAGGGATACGCAGTATTTT. As protein: CSVDGTSGIVRDTQYF.

V gene TRBV29-1 combines with J gene TRBJ1-2, with 12 bases that match TRBD1. The CDR3 spans 15 residues. The germline V gene has CDR1 SQVTM and CDR2 ANQGSEA. V trimming: 5 bases; J trimming: 6 bases; junction bases outside the gene matches: 10. CDR3 bases: TGCAGCGTTCGTCCCGGGACAGGGGGCTTGAATGGCTACACCTTC. Translation: CSVRPGTGGLNGYTF. Combining the CDR3 with reference TRBV29-1 and TRBJ1-2 gives the whole variable domain SAVISQKPSRDICQRGTSLTIQCQVDSQVTMMFWYRQQPGQSLTLIATANQGSEATYESGFVIDKFPISRPNLTFSTLTVSNMSPEDSSIYLCSVRPGTGGLNGYTFGSGTRLTVV.

The chain is built from TRBV7-9 and TRBJ1-1; perhaps TRBD1 as D (5 bases). The CDR3 has 12 amino acids. Trimming stripped 7 bases from V and 5 bases from J, with 11 bases between. Germline lookup yields CDR1 SEHNR and CDR2 FQNEAQ (reference sequence). The CDR3 is CASNLGGTEAFF. The CDR3 DNA reads TGTGCCAGCAACTTGGGGGGTACTGAAGCTTTCTTT.

This sequence joins TRBV5-1 and TRBJ2-4; 10 bases match TRBD1. This CDR3 region has 13 residues. Trimming cost V 4 bases and J 13 bases; bases outside gene matches: 8. Per germline, CDR1 SGHRS and CDR2 YFSETQ. The CDR3 region has the DNA TGCGCCAGCAGCATCTGGACAGGGGGTGAACAGTACTTC. Residues: CASSIWTGGEQYF.

V is TRBV19 and J is TRBJ2-2; TRBD2 agrees at 7 bases. The CDR3 contains 17 residues. Germline V gene lookup returns CDR1 LNHDA and CDR2 SQIVND (reference sequence). V gave up 3 bases and J gave up 1 base; unmatched junction bases: 8. For the CDR3, the DNA is TGTGCCAGTAGTATCTTGGTGGCTAGCGGGAACACCGGGGAGCTGTTTTTT. It encodes CASSILVASGNTGELFF. The whole variable domain, filled in from reference TRBV19 and TRBJ2-2, reads DGGITQSPKYLFRKEGQNVTLSCEQNLNHDAMYWYRQDPGQGLRLIYYSQIVNDFQKGDIAEGYSVSREKKESFPLTVTSAQKNPTAFYLCASSILVASGNTGELFFGEGSRLTVL.

The gene calls are TRBV20-1 and TRBJ2-1; a possible D gene is TRBD1 (5 bases). CDR1 is DFQATT and CDR2 is SNEGSKA in the germline V gene (reference sequence). V was shortened by 5 bases and J by 15 bases, with 17 bases between the two germline ends. The CDR3 runs 11 residues. CDR3 region: CSAGLDQGLFF. The CDR3 DNA reads TGCAGTGCTGGATTAGACCAGGGATTGTTCTTC.

The CDR3 DNA reads as TGCGCCAGCAGCCGACTGACACCGGGAGATGGAAACACCATATATTTT. It codes for CASSRLTPGDGNTIYF. The V gene is TRBV4-1, the J gene TRBJ1-3; D remains unclear. Germline V gives CDR1 MGHRA, CDR2 YSYEKL. The CDR3 totals 16 residues. V lost 4 bases, J lost 3 bases, and 16 bases lay in between.

The chain has TRBV3-1 (or the pseudogene TRBV3-2) and TRBJ2-7, with TRBD1 as a possible D gene (5 bases). The CDR3 has 15 amino acids. V gave up 4 bases and J gave up 0 bases, with 13 bases separating them. Germline CDR1 reads LGHDT; CDR2 reads YNNKEL (reference sequence). CDR3 sequence (DNA): TGTGCCAGCAGCCGTGTCAGGACACGCTCCTACGAGCAGTACTTC. Residues: CASSRVRTRSYEQYF.

This clone was seen a single time. This chain uses TRBV4-1 with TRBJ2-2, with 12 bases lining up with TRBD1. The CDR3 is 18 residues long. The V and J ends lost 1 base and 6 bases, in that order; junction bases with no gene match: 9. Germline-derived CDR1 and CDR2 are MGHRA and YSYEKL. As DNA, the CDR3 is TGCGCCAGCAGCCAAGTCGGGACAGGGGGCTACTTATCCGGGGAGCTGTTTTTT. Translated: CASSQVGTGGYLSGELFF.